The 29 T cell receptor beta chains below come from one sample, sequenced in a study of cytomegalovirus exposure and HLA in healthy donors. Vbeta (60) and Jbeta (13) primers were used in the PCR. Assay used: immunoSEQ multiplex PCR; TCRdb lists only in-frame clones, some missing. The sample has about 190,000 clones; 80% are singletons. The sample comprised PBMCs. These receptors were obtained from a boy aged 5-17 years in good health and CMV-seronegative.

The V and J genes are TRBV10-2 and TRBJ2-3; 10 positions agree with TRBD2. The CDR3 is 14 amino acids. After removal of 2 bases from V and 5 bases from J, the junction contained 1 base not matched to a gene. Germline V lookup: CDR1 WSHSY, CDR2 SAAADI. This chain's CDR3 is CASSETSGEDTQYF. The CDR3 DNA sequence: TGCGCCAGCAGTGAGACTAGCGGGGAAGATACGCAGTATTTT.

This chain uses TRBV28 with TRBJ1-1; no reliable D call. V gave up 5 bases and J gave up 4 bases, with 8 bases separating them. CDR3 length equals 12 residues. CDR1 MDHEN and CDR2 SYDVKM come from the germline V gene. This CDR3 reads CASSQRGTEAFF. CDR3 in DNA: TGTGCCAGCAGTCAGCGCGGCACTGAAGCTTTCTTT.

The chain couples TRBV28 to TRBJ2-1; 8 bases map to TRBD1. Germline V gene data show CDR1 as MDHEN and CDR2 as SYDVKM. The CDR3 sequence is 13 residues long. The trim removed 6 bases at V and 5 bases at J, leaving 3 bases unmatched. The CDR3 nucleotides are TGTGCCAGCAGCCCGACAGGGGACAATGAGCAGTTCTTC. The encoded protein is CASSPTGDNEQFF.

The V call is TRBV13, the J call TRBJ2-1; D may be TRBD2 (5 bases). The CDR3 runs to 15 residues. Trimming stripped 5 bases from V and 4 bases from J, with 15 bases between. Looked up from germline, CDR1 is PRHDT and CDR2 is FYEKMQ (reference sequence). The CDR3 region has the DNA TGTGCCAGCAGCCAACTAGTTAAAGGATACAATGAGCAGTTCTTC. Encoded protein: CASSQLVKGYNEQFF. The variable domain in full, completed from reference TRBV13 and TRBJ2-1, reads AAGVIQSPRHLIKEKRETATLKCYPIPRHDTVYWYQQGPGQDPQFLISFYEKMQSDKGSIPDRFSAQQFSDYHSELNMSSLELGDSALYFCASSQLVKGYNEQFFGPGTRLTVL.

This clone is a singleton in its sample. V usage is TRBV5-6 and J usage is TRBJ2-7; TRBD2 matches 9 bases. The germline V gene encodes CDR1 SGHDT and CDR2 YYEEEE. Unmatched junction bases numbered 5, after V lost 3 bases and J lost 4 bases. There are 14 residues in the CDR3. CDR3 sequence (DNA): TGTGCCAGCAGCTCACCGGGACTAGCTTACGAGCAGTACTTC. Encoded protein: CASSSPGLAYEQYF.

V is TRBV27 and J is TRBJ2-5; 10 nucleotides line up with TRBD2. V was pared by 4 bases and J by 5 bases, with 7 bases of the junction left unmatched. This CDR3 is built from 15 residues. Germline CDR1 and CDR2: MNHEY and SMNVEV (reference sequence). The CDR3 reads CASSWSGGAGETQYF. The DNA of the CDR3 is TGTGCCAGCAGTTGGAGCGGGGGGGCCGGGGAGACCCAGTACTTC.

The chain links TRBV9 to TRBJ2-2; D is perhaps TRBD1 (6 bases). The ends were cut back, 3 bases at V and 0 bases at J, with 12 bases in the middle. Germline V lookup: CDR1 SGDLS, CDR2 YYNGEE. CDR3 length equals 16 residues. The CDR3 loop reads CASSARTETNTGELFF. In DNA form, the CDR3 reads TGTGCCAGCAGCGCGCGGACAGAAACGAACACCGGGGAGCTGTTTTTT.

The CDR3 sequence: CASSDSGGRGTDTQYF. CDR3 bases: TGTGCCAGCAGTGACTCGGGCGGGAGAGGGACAGATACGCAGTATTTT. The genes are TRBV6-4 and TRBJ2-3, with 7 bases that match TRBD2. Germline V CDR1 and CDR2: MRHNA, SNTAGT. CDR3 length: 16 residues. J lost 3 bases, V lost 0 bases, and 6 bases had no gene match.

This clone was counted only a few times. The chain employs TRBV9 and TRBJ2-5; possible D gene TRBD1, 5 bases. The J call may be mistaken, given a closer DNA end match to TRBJ2-7. CDR1 SGDLS and CDR2 YYNGEE come from the germline V gene. The CDR3 has 11 amino acids. Written as DNA, the CDR3 is TGTGCCAGCGGGCAGGGATACGAGCAGTACTTC. It is translated as CASGQGYEQYF.

The chain joins TRBV29-1 to TRBJ2-5, with TRBD2 matching 8 bases. The germline V gene has CDR1 SQVTM and CDR2 ANQGSEA. The CDR3 length is 18 residues. The ends lost 1 base at V and 0 bases at J; junction bases unmatched: 13. The CDR3 here is CSVEALQAGDQYQETQYF. In DNA form, the CDR3 reads TGCAGCGTTGAAGCCCTACAAGCGGGAGATCAGTACCAAGAGACCCAGTACTTC.

Note on this clone: Within the sample, other DNA sequences also encode this same CDR3. The chain is built from TRBV27 and TRBJ1-5; possible D gene TRBD1, 6 bases. Deletions cut 5 bases from V and 1 base from J, with 15 bases between. This CDR3 region has 16 residues. Per germline, CDR1 MNHEY and CDR2 SMNVEV (reference sequence). The CDR3 region is CASSPDRYASNQPQHF. Written as DNA, the CDR3 is TGTGCCAGCAGTCCCGACAGGTACGCCAGCAATCAGCCCCAGCATTTT.

CDR3: CASSLRSWDTQGDTQYF. CDR3 DNA: TGCGCCAGCAGCTTGCGTTCATGGGACACCCAAGGAGATACGCAGTATTTT. The rearrangement links TRBV5-1 to TRBJ2-3; D is perhaps TRBD1 (6 bases). V shed 1 base and J shed 5 bases, with 20 bases lying between them. CDR1 and CDR2 from the germline V gene are SGHRS and YFSETQ. This CDR3 comprises 17 residues.

The V call is TRBV14, the J call TRBJ1-1; no clear D. In germline, CDR1 is SGHDN, CDR2 FVKESK. CDR3 length: 13 amino acids. V was shortened by 0 bases and J by 5 bases, with 7 bases between the two germline ends. The CDR3 coding sequence is TGTGCCAGCAGCCAAGATAGCAGAACTGAAGCTTTCTTT. It is translated as CASSQDSRTEAFF.

This clone was seen once. This chain joins TRBV27 and TRBJ2-2; D is possibly TRBD2 (6 bases). V shed 3 bases and J shed 5 bases, with 13 bases lying between them. CDR1 is MNHEY, CDR2 SMNVEV, per germline (reference sequence). This CDR3 is built from 15 residues. CDR3 residues: CASSLGTGETGELFF. In DNA form, the CDR3 reads TGTGCCAGCAGTTTGGGGACGGGAGAGACCGGGGAGCTGTTTTTT.

Remarks on this clone: The junction departs from germline at one end; a sequencing error may be responsible. V usage is TRBV7-9 and J usage is TRBJ2-1, with 10 positions matching TRBD2. The CDR3 has 16 residues. Per germline, CDR1 SEHNR and CDR2 FQNEAQ (reference sequence). CDR3 in DNA: TGTTCCAGCAGCTGGCCCCCGAGCGGGAGGGGTGATGAGCAGTTCTTC. It is translated as CSSSWPPSGRGDEQFF.

This chain connects TRBV6-5 to TRBJ2-5, with D possibly TRBD2 on 5 matching bases. The J call may be mistaken, given a closer DNA end match to TRBJ2-7. From germline, CDR1 is MNHEY and CDR2 SVGAGI. The CDR3 spans 15 residues. CDR3: CASSLYGSGFYEQYF. DNA for the CDR3: TGTGCCAGCAGTTTGTACGGGTCGGGATTCTACGAGCAGTACTTC.

This chain connects TRBV30 to TRBJ1-6; unclear D gene. Germline CDR1 GTSNPN, CDR2 SVGIG (reference sequence). The V gene lost 0 bases and the J gene lost 12 bases, with 18 bases spanning the gap. CDR3 length equals 15 residues. DNA for the CDR3: TGTGCCTGGAGTGTATCTAGAGACGGCCCGGGACCCCTCCACTTT. It yields the protein CAWSVSRDGPGPLHF.

The chain carries TRBV5-1 and TRBJ2-7; 7 nucleotides match TRBD2. This CDR3 is 17 amino acids long. Losses at the gene ends were 4 bases for V and 0 bases for J; bases not matched to a gene: 13. Germline-derived CDR1 and CDR2 are SGHRS and YFSETQ. CDR3 sequence (DNA): TGCGCCAGCAGCCCCCGGGGGGTGGGGGGTTACTCCTACGAGCAGTACTTC. It codes for CASSPRGVGGYSYEQYF.

This chain links TRBV30 with TRBJ2-2; a weak D match, TRBD2 (5 bases). This CDR3 is 13 amino acids long. V was trimmed by 6 bases and J by 4 bases, leaving 12 bases between them. Germline V gene lookup returns CDR1 GTSNPN and CDR2 SVGIG (reference sequence). The CDR3 here is CACTGVGTGELFF. CDR3 sequence (DNA): TGTGCCTGCACCGGGGTCGGCACCGGGGAGCTGTTTTTT. Full variable domain (outside the CDR3, taken from reference TRBV30 and TRBJ2-2): SQTIHQWPATLVQPVGSPLSLECTVEGTSNPNLYWYRQAAGRGLQLLFYSVGIGQISSEVPQNLSASRPQDRQFILSSKKLLLSDSGFYLCACTGVGTGELFFGEGSRLTVL.

The chain recombines TRBV2 with TRBJ1-1; TRBD1 might be the D (6 bases). Germline-derived CDR1 and CDR2 are SNHLY and FYNNEI. The CDR3 is 13 amino acids. V was trimmed by 7 bases and J by 1 base, leaving 10 bases between them. In nucleotides, the CDR3 is TGTGCCAGCAATAGGGGGAGGAACACTGAAGCTTTCTTT. This encodes CASNRGRNTEAFF.

This clone appeared a single time. The chain joins TRBV2 to TRBJ2-7, with a possible D match to TRBD2 (6 bases). The CDR3 runs 14 residues. CDR1 and CDR2 (germline): SNHLY, FYNNEI. V was clipped by 5 bases and J by 2 bases, with 13 bases between them. CDR3 residues: CASSPRDSTYEQYF. Written as DNA, the CDR3 is TGTGCCAGCAGTCCCCGGGACTCTACCTACGAGCAGTACTTC.

This CDR3 is CASSLGLAGGSTLSDTQYF. The CDR3 nucleotides are TGCGCCAGCAGCTTGGGCCTAGCGGGGGGATCTACGCTTTCAGATACGCAGTATTTT. The rearrangement uses TRBV5-1 and TRBJ2-3; 11 bases line up with TRBD2. Trimming at V came to 0 bases and at J to 4 bases, leaving 13 bases not matched to a gene. Germline CDR1 and CDR2: SGHRS and YFSETQ. This CDR3 region has 19 residues.

In regard to this clone: An end of the junction differs from the germline gene, which may be a read error. Other DNA sequences of this sample code for an identical CDR3. This chain uses TRBV11-2 with TRBJ2-3; perhaps TRBD1 as D (6 bases). The CDR3 covers 16 residues. The germline gives CDR1 SGHAT, CDR2 FQNNGV. The CDR3 DNA is TGTGCCAGCAGCCTAGATGGGGCCAGGGGTATAGATACGCAGTATTTT. The encoded protein is CASSLDGARGIDTQYF.

The V and J genes are TRBV6-5 and TRBJ2-7; TRBD1 matches at 9 bases. The CDR3 contains 15 residues. The germline gives CDR1 MNHEY, CDR2 SVGAGI. J lost 2 bases, V lost 6 bases, and 8 bases had no gene match. CDR3 loop: CASRAKGTGTYEQYF. CDR3 in DNA: TGTGCCAGCAGGGCAAAAGGGACAGGGACCTACGAGCAGTACTTC.

This clone has a single count. The chain joins TRBV10-3 to TRBJ1-3; 9 nucleotides match TRBD1. Germline V gene data show CDR1 as ENHRY and CDR2 as SYGVKD. This CDR3 has 14 residues. Unmatched junction bases numbered 2, after V lost 5 bases and J lost 3 bases. CDR3 protein: CAISTGGFGNTIYF. The CDR3 DNA follows: TGTGCCATCAGTACAGGGGGCTTTGGAAACACCATATATTTT.

The CDR3 DNA follows: TGTGCCAGCAGCCCCCAGCTAGCGGGAGGGCTCCGTCTAGCCAAAAACATTCAGTACTTC. As protein: CASSPQLAGGLRLAKNIQYF. The V and J genes are TRBV7-6 and TRBJ2-4; 12 bases line up with TRBD2. Unmatched junction bases numbered 14, after V lost 5 bases and J lost 0 bases. Looked up from germline, CDR1 is SGHVS and CDR2 is FNYEAQ. CDR3 size: 20 residues.

The chain couples TRBV29-1 to TRBJ1-4; the match to TRBD1 covers 9 bases. CDR1 and CDR2 (germline): SQVTM, ANQGSEA. The trim removed 7 bases at V and 7 bases at J, leaving 10 bases unmatched. The CDR3 spans 14 residues. This chain's CDR3 is CSGMTGGVGEKLFF. Written as DNA, the CDR3 is TGCAGCGGTATGACAGGGGGAGTTGGTGAAAAACTGTTTTTT. Using reference TRBV29-1 and TRBJ1-4 for the parts outside the CDR3, the full variable domain is SAVISQKPSRDICQRGTSLTIQCQVDSQVTMMFWYRQQPGQSLTLIATANQGSEATYESGFVIDKFPISRPNLTFSTLTVSNMSPEDSSIYLCSGMTGGVGEKLFFGSGTQLSVL.

The CDR3 nucleotides are TGTGCCAGCAGCTTCGGGGGGGCAAGGGAAGCTTTCTTT. Protein: CASSFGGAREAFF. V is TRBV5-4 and J is TRBJ1-1, with D possibly being TRBD1 (6 bases). Looked up from germline, CDR1 is SGHNT and CDR2 is YYREEE (reference sequence). The V and J ends lost 2 bases and 8 bases respectively, with 13 bases between them. This CDR3 contains 13 residues.

The gene calls are TRBV6-5 and TRBJ2-6; a possible D gene is TRBD1 (5 bases). CDR1 is MNHEY and CDR2 is SVGAGI in the germline V gene. V lost 5 bases, J lost 2 bases, and 10 bases lay in between. This CDR3 is 15 amino acids long. CDR3 in DNA: TGTGCCAGCAGTGGGCAGGGTACTGGGGCCAACGTCCTGACTTTC. Translation: CASSGQGTGANVLTF.